A single sample is the source of the 18 T cell receptor beta chains below, sequenced in a study of blood T cells in healthy people across ages (dated by TCRdb to between 2015 and 2016). Receptor libraries were prepared by 5' RACE. TCRdb names Illumina HiSeq 2500 as the instrument used. A second roughly 7 to 12 cycle PCR used a sample-barcoded 5' primer and a J-beta primer mix. TCRdb reran the public reads through fastp at Q25 and MiXCR, keeping productive beta chains. Duplicate CDR3 protein sequences are folded into a single record with the most common DNA and genes. Within this sample are about 940,000 distinct CDR3 sequences, with around 49% of them counted one time only. The top ten hold under 15% of the sample. Sequenced input: blood. All receptors derive from a man aged 25 to 40 in good health.

As for this clonotype: One base away lies a much larger clone, so this may be a sequencing read error. V gene TRBV5-1 combines with J gene TRBJ2-1; 8 bases match TRBD2. Germline V gene sequence: CDR1 SGHRS, CDR2 YFSETQ. This CDR3 contains 15 residues. J gave up 3 bases and V 1 base, and 3 bases lay outside the gene matches. In DNA, the CDR3 is TGCGCCAGCAGCTTGACACTAGCGGTCTACAATGAGCAGTTCTTC. This encodes CASSLTLAVYNEQFF. The entire variable domain, with the rest obtained from reference TRBV5-1 and TRBJ2-1, is as follows: KAGVTQTPRYLIKTRGQQVTLSCSPISGHRSVSWYQQTPGQGLQFLFEYFSETQRNKGNFPGRFSGRQFSNSRSEMNVSTLELGDSALYLCASSLTLAVYNEQFFGPGTRLTVL.

With regard to this clonotype: The junction departs from germline at one end; a sequencing error may be responsible. The rearrangement uses TRBV9 and TRBJ2-1; 9 nucleotides agree with TRBD2. The CDR3 spans 22 residues. Germline values: CDR1 SGDLS, CDR2 YYNGEE. The CDR3 DNA reads as TGTGTCAGCAGCCCCCGGGTTCGGGTAGCGGGGGAATTTATAAGCTCCTACAATGAGCAGTTCTTC. Encoded protein: CVSSPRVRVAGEFISSYNEQFF.

The chain has TRBV15 and TRBJ1-2; the match to TRBD1 covers 7 bases. Germline assignment: CDR1 LNHNV and CDR2 YYDKDF (reference sequence). V lost 0 bases, J lost 5 bases, and 6 bases stayed unmatched. The CDR3 runs 15 residues. The CDR3 sequence is CATSRETGPAYGYTF. The CDR3 DNA follows: TGTGCCACCAGCAGAGAGACAGGGCCCGCTTATGGCTACACCTTC.

The V and J genes are TRBV20-1 and TRBJ2-3; 10 nucleotides line up with TRBD2. Germline V gene lookup returns CDR1 DFQATT and CDR2 SNEGSKA (reference sequence). The CDR3 sequence is 17 residues long. The J segment lost 3 bases and the V segment lost 1 base, leaving 10 bases of the junction unmatched. CDR3: CSARGGGAGGRTDTQYF. CDR3 sequence (DNA): TGCAGTGCTAGAGGTGGGGGAGCGGGGGGGAGAACAGATACGCAGTATTTT.

This chain connects TRBV28 to TRBJ2-5; the D call may be TRBD1 or TRBD2 (5 bases each). Trimming removed 7 bases at V and 0 bases at J, with 9 bases between. The CDR3 covers 13 residues. Germline-derived CDR1 and CDR2 are MDHEN and SYDVKM. CDR3 region: CASKLGDQETQYF. CDR3 DNA: TGTGCCAGCAAACTAGGGGACCAAGAGACCCAGTACTTC.

The sample holds one count of this clonotype. This chain joins TRBV20-1 and TRBJ2-1, with 9 nucleotides matching TRBD2. The CDR3 sequence is 15 residues long. With V trimmed by 6 bases and J by 5 bases, 11 bases remained unmatched. Germline V CDR1 and CDR2: DFQATT, SNEGSKA (reference sequence). The CDR3 sequence: CSAAGGQVFDNEQFF. Here the CDR3 DNA reads TGCAGTGCGGCGGGGGGGCAGGTGTTTGACAATGAGCAGTTCTTC.

J is TRBJ2-7 and V is TRBV7-9; D is unresolved. The J call is uncertain, as TRBJ2-5 better fits the DNA end. Germline assignment: CDR1 SEHNR and CDR2 FQNEAQ (reference sequence). This CDR3 comprises 14 residues. CDR3 DNA: TGTGCCAGCAGCTTGGTGGGAAAGGAAGAGACCCAGTACTTC. Amino acids: CASSLVGKEETQYF.

There are a few counts of this clonotype. This chain joins TRBV6-2 or TRBV6-3 and TRBJ1-2, with D perhaps TRBD1 (6 bases). The germline V gene encodes CDR1 MNHEY and CDR2 SVGEGT. V was pared by 6 bases and J by 2 bases, with 16 bases between. CDR3 length: 15 amino acids. The CDR3 region is CASRLTPGQNYGYTF. CDR3 bases: TGTGCCAGCAGGCTTACTCCGGGACAAAACTATGGCTACACCTTC.

In its sample, this clonotype was seen many times. The chain links TRBV7-9 to TRBJ2-7; D is unresolved. The V end lost 6 bases, the J end lost 0 bases, and 3 bases lay between the germline ends. This CDR3 is built from 11 residues. From germline, CDR1 is SEHNR and CDR2 FQNEAQ (reference sequence). CDR3 loop: CASSTSYEQYF. CDR3 nucleotides: TGTGCCAGCAGTACCTCCTACGAGCAGTACTTC.

The V and J genes are TRBV25-1 and TRBJ2-1, with 15 bases identical to TRBD2. The CDR3 totals 14 residues. The V segment lost 6 bases and the J segment 8 bases; nucleotides outside the gene matches: 2. Germline V gene lookup returns CDR1 MGHDK and CDR2 SYGVNS. The CDR3 DNA follows: TGTGCCAGCAGGGGGACTAGCGGGAGGCATGAGCAGTTCTTC. Protein: CASRGTSGRHEQFF.

The rearrangement uses TRBV6-5 and TRBJ2-5; the D is unclear. The end of the DNA fits TRBJ2-7 better, so the J call may be wrong. Germline V CDR1 and CDR2: MNHEY, SVGAGI. CDR3 length equals 11 residues. The CDR3 DNA sequence: TGTGCCAGCGGCTCTTTTTACGAGCAGTACTTC. Translation: CASGSFYEQYF.

This clonotype was counted between two and nine times. The chain couples TRBV27 to TRBJ2-6; D is uncertain. Trimming left V 2 bases short and J 1 base short, with 12 bases between. This CDR3 spans 17 amino acids. Germline V lookup: CDR1 MNHEY, CDR2 SMNVEV (reference sequence). In DNA form, the CDR3 reads TGTGCCAGCAGTTTACGGGCGCCTAGTTCTGGGGCCAACGTCCTGACTTTC. Its protein product is CASSLRAPSSGANVLTF.

In its sample, this clonotype was seen once. The chain joins TRBV29-1 to TRBJ2-2; D might be TRBD1 or TRBD2, each matching 5 bases. Germline-derived CDR1 and CDR2 are SQVTM and ANQGSEA. CDR3 size: 13 residues. V lost 7 bases to trimming and J lost 0 bases, with 9 bases between them. The CDR3 region has the DNA TGCAGCGCCATGGGGGCGAACACCGGGGAGCTGTTTTTT. This gives the protein CSAMGANTGELFF.

Concerning this clonotype: The junction departs from the called germline gene at one end, perhaps through a read error. This chain uses TRBV18 with TRBJ2-5; tentative D call: TRBD1 (6 bases). CDR3 length: 12 amino acids. The germline CDR1 and CDR2 sequences are KGHSH and LQKENI. DNA of the CDR3: TGTGCCAGCTCACCACCGGACAGAGAGCAGTATTTC. The encoded protein is CASSPPDREQYF.

A few counts support this clonotype. The V gene is TRBV6-6, the J gene TRBJ1-6, with D hard to call. The CDR3 consists of 15 residues. Trimming pared 7 bases from V and 0 bases from J, leaving 10 bases between. Germline V CDR1 and CDR2: MNHNY, SVGAGI (reference sequence). CDR3 DNA: TGTGCCAGCACGGGTACGAGCTCCTATAATTCACCCCTCCACTTT. Its protein product is CASTGTSSYNSPLHF.

The sample holds a few counts of this clonotype. The J gene is TRBJ2-7, the V gene TRBV4-2; 9 bases line up with TRBD1. The CDR3 loop spans 15 amino acids. V lost 4 bases and J lost 5; bases outside the gene matches: 9. Germline values: CDR1 LGHNA, CDR2 YNFKEQ. CDR3 nucleotide sequence: TGTGCCAGCAGCCCCCTGGGACAGGGAAACGACGAGCAGTACTTC. Protein sequence: CASSPLGQGNDEQYF.

The V call is TRBV6-1, the J call TRBJ1-1; the D is unclear. Germline V gives CDR1 MNHNS, CDR2 SASEGT. V lost 7 bases and J 1 base, leaving 10 bases between the germline ends. CDR3 length equals 13 residues. The DNA of the CDR3 is TGTGCCAGCATCCGAGGCGAGAACACTGAAGCTTTCTTT. Translating it yields CASIRGENTEAFF.

V usage is TRBV7-9 and J usage is TRBJ2-1; TRBD1 matches 8 bases. The CDR3 runs to 15 residues. Germline loops: CDR1 SEHNR, CDR2 FQNEAQ (reference sequence). Losses at the gene ends were 5 bases for V and 10 bases for J; bases not matched to a gene: 13. The CDR3 sequence: CASSPQGTGEFEQFF. The CDR3 coding sequence is TGTGCCAGCAGCCCTCAGGGGACAGGTGAATTCGAGCAGTTCTTC.